Below are 2 T cell receptor beta chains sequenced from a single sample in a study of T cell changes during pregnancy in multiple sclerosis. Libraries were prepared by immunoSEQ multiplex PCR; TCRdb keeps only in-frame clonotypes and omits some of them. The data hold about 62,000 clones, with approximately 93% observed a single time. Sequencing was performed on CD8+ T cells from peripheral blood mononuclear cells, taken in the second trimester of pregnancy. The receptors were gathered from a female donor with multiple sclerosis, enrolled in a pregnancy study.

V is TRBV29-1 and J is TRBJ1-1; 7 nucleotides agree with TRBD1. CDR1 and CDR2 (germline): SQVTM, ANQGSEA. The CDR3 runs 14 residues. Unmatched junction bases numbered 9, after V lost 7 bases and J lost 1 base. The CDR3 loop is CSGFETGKNTEAFF. Written as DNA, the CDR3 is TGCAGCGGCTTCGAGACAGGGAAGAACACTGAAGCTTTCTTT.

This clone was observed once. The V call is TRBV10-2, the J call TRBJ2-5; tentatively, D is TRBD1 (6 bases). The CDR3 is 15 residues long. Germline V gene sequence: CDR1 WSHSY, CDR2 SAAADI. V dropped 3 bases and J dropped 4 bases, with 15 bases sitting between them. Here the CDR3 DNA reads TGCGCCAGCAGTGACGGGACATCCGGGCGAGAGACCCAGTACTTC. It is translated as CASSDGTSGRETQYF.